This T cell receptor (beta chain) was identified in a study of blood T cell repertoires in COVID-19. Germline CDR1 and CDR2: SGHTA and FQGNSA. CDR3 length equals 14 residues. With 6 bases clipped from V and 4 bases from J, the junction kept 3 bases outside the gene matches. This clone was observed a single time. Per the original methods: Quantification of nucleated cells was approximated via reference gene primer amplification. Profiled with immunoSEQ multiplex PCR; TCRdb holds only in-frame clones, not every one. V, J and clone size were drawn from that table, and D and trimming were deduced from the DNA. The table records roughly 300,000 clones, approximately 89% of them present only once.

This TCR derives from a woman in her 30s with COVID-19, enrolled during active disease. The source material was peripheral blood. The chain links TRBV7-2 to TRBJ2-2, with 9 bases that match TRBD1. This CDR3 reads CASRRTGATGELFF. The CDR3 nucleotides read TGTGCCAGCAGGAGGACAGGGGCCACCGGGGAGCTGTTTTTT.